This T cell receptor beta chain was retrieved from a study of blood T cell repertoires in COVID-19. Looking at the study overall: T cells, B-cell-depleted T cells, or PBMCs provided the cDNA or gDNA that served as material.

Sequencing was performed with immunoSEQ multiplex PCR; in TCRdb, only in-frame clones are kept and a portion is missing. The sample has some 270,000 clones, roughly nine tenths seen once. The TCR sequence derives from a man aged 40-50 years with active or convalescent COVID-19. The sequenced sample consisted of peripheral blood.

CDR3 DNA sequence: TGTGCCAGCAAGGGACAGAATAATTCACCCCTCCACTTT. It translates to CASKGQNNSPLHF. V is TRBV6-5 and J is TRBJ1-6; 7 nucleotides line up with TRBD1. The germline V gene encodes CDR1 MNHEY and CDR2 SVGAGI. V trimming: 7 bases; J trimming: 5 bases; junction bases outside the gene matches: 2. CDR3 length: 13 residues.